A single sample gave rise to the 20 T cell receptor beta chains below, sequenced in a study of blood T cell repertoires in COVID-19. This table comes from immunoSEQ multiplex PCR, and its TCRdb copy is limited to in-frame clones, with some not included. The table lists 200,000 to 250,000 clones, about 90% of them singletons. The source material was PBMCs or T cells enriched from blood (not recorded which). Every receptor here comes from a woman in her twenties or thirties who had been exposed to COVID-19.

This clone was found once. This chain links TRBV5-8 with TRBJ2-1, with a weak D call TRBD2 (6 bases). Trimming took 4 bases from V and 1 from J, leaving 18 bases between them. CDR3 length: 17 amino acids. Germline CDR1 and CDR2: SGHTS and YDEGEE. DNA of the CDR3: TGTGCCAGCAGCCCCTGGGGTAGCGGAAAATCCTACAATGAGCAGTTCTTC. This codes for CASSPWGSGKSYNEQFF.

The genes are TRBV29-1 and TRBJ2-3; the D is unclear. Germline V gene sequence: CDR1 SQVTM, CDR2 ANQGSEA. The germline V and J ends were trimmed by 3 bases and 1 base, with 5 bases remaining between them. The CDR3 totals 12 residues. The CDR3 is CSVEFGTDTQYF. CDR3 nucleotide sequence: TGCAGCGTTGAGTTCGGCACAGATACGCAGTATTTT.

Concerning this clone: Distinct nucleotide sequences in the sample also encode this CDR3. The chain recombines TRBV6-5 with TRBJ2-7; 7 bases are shared with TRBD1. This CDR3 spans 13 amino acids. The J segment lost 2 bases and the V segment lost 6 bases, leaving 4 bases of the junction unmatched. The germline V gene encodes CDR1 MNHEY and CDR2 SVGAGI. Here the CDR3 DNA reads TGTGCCAGCAGGCTGACAGGGACCTACGAGCAGTACTTC. Its protein product is CASRLTGTYEQYF.

This chain uses TRBV27 with TRBJ2-7, with 8 nucleotides matching TRBD2. This CDR3 comprises 14 residues. Germline V gives CDR1 MNHEY, CDR2 SMNVEV (reference sequence). After removal of 4 bases from V and 3 bases from J, the junction contained 5 bases not matched to a gene. CDR3 amino acids: CASSWSGSVYEQYF. In DNA form, the CDR3 reads TGTGCCAGCAGTTGGAGCGGGAGTGTCTACGAGCAGTACTTC.

Turning to this clone: Other DNA sequences in the sample encode the same CDR3. V gene TRBV4-2 combines with J gene TRBJ2-7; 10 bases agree with TRBD2. Trimming cost V 6 bases and J 6 bases; bases outside gene matches: 14. CDR3 length: 16 amino acids. The germline V gene encodes CDR1 LGHNA and CDR2 YNFKEQ. The CDR3 spells CASSPAVLAGVSEQYF. For the CDR3, the DNA is TGTGCCAGCAGTCCCGCCGTGCTAGCGGGAGTCTCCGAGCAGTACTTC.

This chain links TRBV23-1 with TRBJ1-2; 10 nucleotides match TRBD1. TRBV23-1 is an open reading frame whose function is uncertain. This CDR3 is 16 amino acids long. V shed 3 bases and J 6 bases; nucleotides not matched to a gene: 10. The CDR3 sequence: CASSQGTGVWNDGYTF. CDR3 DNA sequence: TGCGCCAGCAGTCAGGGGACAGGGGTTTGGAACGATGGCTACACCTTC.

This clone was detected only a few times. The CDR3 nucleotides read TGTGCCAGCAGCTCCCCGGGACAGGGCACCATCTCTGGAAACACCATATATTTT. Protein product: CASSSPGQGTISGNTIYF. This chain uses TRBV28 with TRBJ1-3; 9 bases match TRBD1. This CDR3 spans 18 amino acids. Trimming took 6 bases from V and 0 from J; bases not matched to a gene: 12. Germline assignment: CDR1 MDHEN and CDR2 SYDVKM.

The sample holds one count of this clone. The chain is built from TRBV5-1 and TRBJ2-2, with 11 bases that match TRBD1. The germline V gene encodes CDR1 SGHRS and CDR2 YFSETQ. This CDR3 contains 18 residues. The J segment lost 4 bases and the V segment lost 5 bases, leaving 13 bases of the junction unmatched. The CDR3 DNA reads as TGCGCCAGCAGAAAATACCCACCGGGACAGGGGGTCACCGGGGAGCTGTTTTTT. Its translation: CASRKYPPGQGVTGELFF.

This clone has just one count. J is TRBJ2-3 and V is TRBV25-1, with a tentative D call TRBD1 (5 bases). Germline V CDR1 and CDR2: MGHDK, SYGVNS. V lost 3 bases to trimming and J lost 6 bases, with 25 bases between them. The CDR3 has 18 residues. The CDR3 region is CASSDRTAGIGRRDTQYF. In DNA, the CDR3 is TGTGCCAGCAGTGACCGCACCGCAGGGATCGGACGTAGGGATACGCAGTATTTT.

This chain uses TRBV27 with TRBJ2-1; D is possibly TRBD2 (5 bases). CDR1 is MNHEY, CDR2 SMNVEV, per germline (reference sequence). Trimming took off 6 bases at V and 6 bases at J, with 18 bases between the two ends. The CDR3 length is 15 residues. This CDR3 reads CASRDPLVVPNEQFF. Written as DNA, the CDR3 is TGTGCCAGCAGAGATCCACTAGTAGTGCCCAATGAGCAGTTCTTC.

This clone was counted once. This sequence joins TRBV5-6 and TRBJ1-2; TRBD1 aligns across 10 bases. The trim removed 4 bases at V and 6 bases at J, leaving 9 bases unmatched. Germline CDR1 and CDR2: SGHDT and YYEEEE. This CDR3 comprises 15 residues. The CDR3 DNA reads TGTGCCAGCAGCAGCATGACAGGGGGCTTTGATGGCTACACCTTC. It codes for CASSSMTGGFDGYTF. Based on the CDR3 plus reference TRBV5-6 and TRBJ1-2, the full variable domain is DAGVTQSPTHLIKTRGQQVTLRCSPKSGHDTVSWYQQALGQGPQFIFQYYEEEERQRGNFPDRFSGHQFPNYSSELNVNALLLGDSALYLCASSSMTGGFDGYTFGSGTRLTVV.

V usage is TRBV6-1 and J usage is TRBJ1-4; TRBD1 might be the D (5 bases). This CDR3 has 14 amino acids. Deletions cut 2 bases from V and 7 bases from J, with 11 bases between. Germline V gene sequence: CDR1 MNHNS, CDR2 SASEGT. The CDR3 sequence: CASSELQEFEKLFF. For the CDR3, the DNA is TGTGCCAGCAGTGAATTACAGGAGTTTGAAAAACTGTTTTTT.

This clone was seen only once. The J gene is TRBJ2-3, the V gene TRBV30; 8 bases map to TRBD2. The V segment lost 2 bases and the J segment 4 bases; nucleotides outside the gene matches: 8. The CDR3 runs 15 residues. From germline, CDR1 is GTSNPN and CDR2 SVGIG (reference sequence). The CDR3 nucleotides read TGTGCCTGGAGTTCGGGACTAGATTTCGCAGATACGCAGTATTTT. Protein sequence: CAWSSGLDFADTQYF.

The chain is built from TRBV25-1 and TRBJ2-5; no reliable D call. Germline lookup yields CDR1 MGHDK and CDR2 SYGVNS. The CDR3 consists of 16 residues. The ends were cut back, 1 base at V and 4 bases at J, with 16 bases in the middle. The CDR3 is CASSEWIDVPGETQYF. CDR3 sequence (DNA): TGTGCCAGCAGTGAATGGATAGACGTCCCGGGAGAGACCCAGTACTTC.

This sequence joins TRBV7-9 and TRBJ2-7; 10 bases are a match to TRBD1. J lost 4 bases, V lost 4 bases, and 4 bases had no gene match. CDR1 and CDR2 (germline): SEHNR, FQNEAQ (reference sequence). The CDR3 extends over 14 amino acids. In nucleotides, the CDR3 is TGTGCCAGCAGCTCCGGGACAGGGGTTTACGAGCAGTACTTC. This encodes CASSSGTGVYEQYF.

This sequence joins TRBV27 and TRBJ2-7; 8 nucleotides match TRBD1. There are 16 residues in the CDR3. Germline assignment: CDR1 MNHEY and CDR2 SMNVEV (reference sequence). The junction had 11 bases not matched to a gene; V was cut back by 4 bases and J by 3 bases. As DNA, the CDR3 is TGTGCCAGCAGTTCAACCGTCGGGACAGGTTTCTACGAGCAGTACTTC. Encoded protein: CASSSTVGTGFYEQYF.

J is TRBJ1-4 and V is TRBV7-8; 7 nucleotides agree with TRBD1. The CDR3 contains 15 residues. CDR1 and CDR2 from the germline V gene are SGHVS and FQNEAQ. V lost 0 bases to trimming and J lost 4 bases; unmatched junction nucleotides: 2. The DNA of the CDR3 is TGTGCCAGCAGCTTAGCAGGGACAGTTAATGAAAAACTGTTTTTT. Protein: CASSLAGTVNEKLFF. The full variable domain, in which reference TRBV7-8 and TRBJ1-4 provide the parts outside the CDR3, is GAGVSQSPRYKVAKRGQDVALRCDPISGHVSLFWYQQALGQGPEFLTYFQNEAQLDKSGLPSDRFFAERPEGSVSTLKIQRTQQEDSAVYLCASSLAGTVNEKLFFGSGTQLSVL.

The chain is built from TRBV6-4 and TRBJ1-4; no reliable D call. The CDR3 length is 15 residues. V lost 6 bases, J lost 8 bases, and 19 bases lay in between. CDR1 and CDR2 from the germline V gene are MRHNA and SNTAGT. CDR3 in amino acids: CASRGWAAAREKLFF. CDR3 DNA sequence: TGTGCCAGCAGGGGATGGGCAGCGGCCCGGGAAAAACTGTTTTTT.

V gene TRBV11-2 combines with J gene TRBJ2-3; 7 bases agree with TRBD1. With 0 bases clipped from V and 3 bases from J, the junction kept 3 bases outside the gene matches. This CDR3 spans 15 amino acids. Germline values: CDR1 SGHAT, CDR2 FQNNGV. Here the CDR3 DNA reads TGTGCCAGCAGCTTAGACAGGGGGTTAACAGATACGCAGTATTTT. Its protein is CASSLDRGLTDTQYF.

V is TRBV6-1 and J is TRBJ2-7; weak D call: TRBD1 (7 bases). Trimming left V 2 bases short and J 4 bases short, with 12 bases between. This CDR3 spans 14 amino acids. Germline loops: CDR1 MNHNS, CDR2 SASEGT. CDR3 loop: CASSEQGEVYEQYF. The CDR3 nucleotides read TGTGCCAGCAGTGAACAGGGGGAGGTTTACGAGCAGTACTTC.